These 21 T cell receptor beta chains came from one sample sequenced in a study of identical twins. In TCRdb, the 5' RACE reads were re-called with MiXCR into one record per CDR3 protein. Counted here are 470,000 or so distinct CDR3 sequences, 20% to 30% occurring once; the ten biggest clones make up roughly 2.8%. This sample was shared with a second study, whose subject was T cells expressing NK-cell markers.

Sample: CD4+ T cells sorted from blood. Receptors were obtained from a woman in her late teens or twenties in good health.

V and J are TRBV5-1 and TRBJ2-1, with D possibly TRBD2 on 5 matching bases. The CDR3 loop spans 13 amino acids. Trimming pared 2 bases from V and 6 bases from J, leaving 9 bases between. Per the germline V gene, CDR1 is SGHRS and CDR2 is YFSETQ. In DNA form, the CDR3 reads TGCGCCAGCAGCTTAAGGACTGTCAATGAGCAGTTCTTC. Its translation: CASSLRTVNEQFF.

There are a few counts of this clonotype. Here the CDR3 DNA reads TGCGCCAGCAGCCAAGATAGGGGTAGCGGGAGCACCGGGGAGCTGTTTTTT. This translates into CASSQDRGSGSTGELFF. The V call is TRBV4-3, the J call TRBJ2-2, with 9 positions matching TRBD2. The length of the CDR3 is 17 residues. V gave up 0 bases and J gave up 4 bases; unmatched junction bases: 6. The germline V gene encodes CDR1 LGHNA and CDR2 YSLEER.

The CDR3 DNA reads as TGCGCCAGCACCTCTGTTGATGGGGCCAAAAACATTCAGTACTTC. Residues: CASTSVDGAKNIQYF. The chain has TRBV5-1 and TRBJ2-4, with D unresolved. Looked up from germline, CDR1 is SGHRS and CDR2 is YFSETQ. The length of the CDR3 is 15 residues. V lost 6 bases and J 1 base, leaving 14 bases between the germline ends.

The genes are TRBV12-3 or TRBV12-4 and TRBJ2-4; tentative D call: TRBD1 (6 bases). The CDR3 sequence is 14 residues long. V was cut by 6 bases and J by 2 bases, with 11 bases left in between. The CDR3 DNA reads as TGTGCCAGCAGACCCCAGGGGACCAAAAACATTCAGTACTTC. Its protein product is CASRPQGTKNIQYF.

There are a few counts of this clonotype. The chain carries TRBV21-1 and TRBJ2-7; no check of the table's D call, TRBD1, against the DNA was made. TRBV21-1 is shown as a pseudogene. The CDR3 length is 16 residues. The CDR3 sequence is CASSNPWGQGWAEQYF. The CDR3, as DNA: TGTGCCAGCAGCAATCCTTGGGGACAGGGGTGGGCCGAGCAGTACTTC.

This clonotype showed up just a few times. This chain links TRBV20-1 with TRBJ2-3; TRBD2 aligns across 8 bases. The CDR3 has 13 residues. Germline values: CDR1 DFQATT, CDR2 SNEGSKA (reference sequence). Germline trimming cut 0 bases from V and 10 bases from J; bases unmatched to any gene: 6. CDR3 bases: TGCAGTGCTAGAGAAACGGGGACTAGTGCGCAGTATTTT. This codes for CSARETGTSAQYF.

This chain joins TRBV20-1 and TRBJ2-3; no definite D call. The CDR3 is made up of 14 amino acids. Per the germline V gene, CDR1 is DFQATT and CDR2 is SNEGSKA (reference sequence). Trimming stripped 3 bases from V and 7 bases from J, with 17 bases between. In DNA, the CDR3 is TGCAGTGCTAGGTCTACATACGGTCAATATACGCAGTATTTT. Translated, it gives CSARSTYGQYTQYF.

This clonotype showed up just a few times. V and J are TRBV15 and TRBJ2-7, with unresolved D. The CDR3 is 17 amino acids. The V gene's germline CDR1 is LNHNV and CDR2 YYDKDF (reference sequence). V was cut by 5 bases and J by 0 bases, with 20 bases left in between. The CDR3 sequence: CATSPDLAQPTSYEQYF. The CDR3 nucleotides are TGTGCCACCAGCCCAGATCTGGCTCAACCAACCTCCTACGAGCAGTACTTC.

The chain recombines TRBV5-6 with TRBJ2-7; D not certain. There are 13 residues in the CDR3. Deletions cut 0 bases from V and 6 bases from J, with 10 bases between. The germline V gene has CDR1 SGHDT and CDR2 YYEEEE. The CDR3 spells CASSLAGVAEQYF. CDR3 sequence (DNA): TGTGCCAGCAGCTTGGCCGGCGTGGCCGAGCAGTACTTC.

The rearrangement joins TRBV6-1 to TRBJ2-1, with TRBD1 matching over 10 bases. This CDR3 has 14 amino acids. CDR1 is MNHNS, CDR2 SASEGT, per germline. V trimming: 11 bases; J trimming: 7 bases; junction bases outside the gene matches: 11. CDR3 amino acids: CAGKRDRGINEQFF. For the CDR3, the DNA is TGTGCCGGGAAGCGGGACAGGGGAATAAATGAGCAGTTCTTC.

J is TRBJ1-1 and V is TRBV25-1; D is perhaps TRBD1 (6 bases). The V gene lost 4 bases and the J gene lost 11 bases, with 11 bases spanning the gap. The CDR3 contains 11 residues. CDR1 and CDR2 from the germline V gene are MGHDK and SYGVNS. The DNA for the CDR3 is TGTGCCAGCAGTGCAAACAGGGCGGCTTTCTTT. It encodes CASSANRAAFF.

This clonotype was observed a few times. The rearrangement joins TRBV29-1 to TRBJ1-2; D not certain. V was pared by 4 bases and J by 0 bases, with 3 bases between. CDR1 is SQVTM and CDR2 is ANQGSEA in the germline V gene. CDR3 length: 11 amino acids. CDR3 loop: CSVVSNYGYTF. CDR3 in DNA: TGCAGCGTTGTATCTAACTATGGCTACACCTTC.

The gene calls are TRBV24-1 and TRBJ2-6, with a tentative D call TRBD2 (6 bases). The CDR3 loop spans 16 amino acids. V lost 6 bases and J 5 bases, leaving 16 bases between the germline ends. CDR1 and CDR2 (germline): KGHDR, SFDVKD. CDR3 DNA sequence: TGTGCCACCAGTCCGGGTAAGGGAGGAAGGGCCAACGTCCTGACTTTC. This translates into CATSPGKGGRANVLTF.

V usage is TRBV5-1 and J usage is TRBJ2-3; D might be TRBD1 or TRBD2, each matching 5 bases. The CDR3 runs to 15 residues. V lost 3 bases, J lost 3 bases, and 14 bases lay in between. Looked up from germline, CDR1 is SGHRS and CDR2 is YFSETQ. The CDR3 bases are TGCGCCAGCAGCTGGGGACGCGACTTGACAGATACGCAGTATTTT. Amino acids: CASSWGRDLTDTQYF.

Only a few counts were recorded for this clonotype. The genes are TRBV3-1 and TRBJ2-1, with 8 bases identical to TRBD2. V lost 2 bases and J lost 9; bases outside the gene matches: 6. CDR3 size: 14 residues. Germline V gene data show CDR1 as LGHDT and CDR2 as YNNKEL (reference sequence). This chain's CDR3 is CASSQSGSGSEQFF. CDR3 DNA sequence: TGTGCCAGCAGCCAAAGCGGGAGTGGTAGTGAGCAGTTCTTC.

The J gene is TRBJ2-7, the V gene TRBV10-3; the match to TRBD2 covers 10 bases. Per the germline V gene, CDR1 is ENHRY and CDR2 is SYGVKD. CDR3 length equals 13 residues. Losses at the gene ends were 6 bases for V and 5 bases for J; bases not matched to a gene: 4. CDR3 sequence (DNA): TGTGCCATCAGGCTAGCGGGAGAAGACGAGCAGTACTTC. It translates to CAIRLAGEDEQYF.

This chain links TRBV29-1 with TRBJ2-1, with 10 bases that match TRBD2. The CDR3 loop spans 17 amino acids. Germline-derived CDR1 and CDR2 are SQVTM and ANQGSEA. V was pared by 2 bases and J by 0 bases, with 7 bases of the junction left unmatched. The CDR3 loop reads CSVERLAGVRSYNEQFF. DNA of the CDR3: TGCAGCGTTGAAAGACTAGCGGGTGTGCGCTCCTACAATGAGCAGTTCTTC.

The chain combines TRBV9 with TRBJ2-7; maybe TRBD2 (6 bases). Germline assignment: CDR1 SGDLS and CDR2 YYNGEE. The V end lost 10 bases, the J end lost 5 bases, and 16 bases lay between the germline ends. There are 12 residues in the CDR3. The CDR3 DNA reads TGTGCCTGTAAGGACCGGGAGAACGAGCAGTACTTC. The encoded protein is CACKDRENEQYF.

Only a few counts were recorded for this clonotype. This chain connects TRBV7-2 to TRBJ2-7; D is unresolved. The CDR3 has 14 amino acids. The ends were cut back, 10 bases at V and 4 bases at J, with 20 bases in the middle. The germline CDR1 and CDR2 sequences are SGHTA and FQGNSA. DNA of the CDR3: TGTGCCACCAACAAGGGAAGGGAACAATACGAGCAGTACTTC. This codes for CATNKGREQYEQYF.

This sequence joins TRBV20-1 and TRBJ2-3, with 7 bases aligning to TRBD2. The CDR3 has 14 residues. Germline assignment: CDR1 DFQATT and CDR2 SNEGSKA (reference sequence). After removal of 6 bases from V and 2 bases from J, the junction contained 8 bases not matched to a gene. In DNA, the CDR3 is TGCAGTGCGGCGGCTAGCGGTTACACAGATACGCAGTATTTT. Protein product: CSAAASGYTDTQYF.

This clonotype was seen more than once but under ten times. The chain couples TRBV29-1 to TRBJ2-7; D is possibly TRBD2 (6 bases). The CDR3 contains 13 residues. V was shortened by 1 base and J by 2 bases, with 9 bases between the two germline ends. Germline V lookup: CDR1 SQVTM, CDR2 ANQGSEA. CDR3 sequence: CSVEGRGPYEQYF. In DNA, the CDR3 is TGCAGCGTTGAAGGGCGGGGTCCCTACGAGCAGTACTTC.